The T cell receptor (beta chain) described here comes from a study of T cells in Graves' hyperthyroidism and ophthalmopathy. Findings and limits, study-wide: Separating ophthalmopathy from stable hyperthyroidism was achieved by a 13 V-J model.

CDR3 length equals 13 residues. Per germline, CDR1 SGHAT and CDR2 FQNNGV. Trimming removed 5 bases from V and 9 bases from J, with 16 bases in between. Researchers took RNA transcripts and amplified the TCR beta CDR3 regions from them. A set of HTBI primers served as the primers for a first-round RT-PCR of the TCR CDR3. Each CDR3 protein gets one entry after TCRdb re-called the multiplex PCR reads with MiXCR. The data show about 720,000 distinct CDR3 sequences, roughly a sixth seen once. Concerning this clonotype: Its specificity is not known. A clone one base away is much larger, so this may be a read error.

The TCR originated in a woman in her forties or fifties with Graves' hyperthyroidism that later progressed to Graves' ophthalmopathy. The sample comprised blood. V usage is TRBV11-2 and J usage is TRBJ1-1; D is undetermined. CDR3 loop: CASSGTEVPKAFF. DNA of the CDR3: TGTGCCAGCAGCGGAACAGAGGTCCCTAAAGCTTTCTTT.